A single sample gave rise to the 30 T cell receptor beta chains below, sequenced in a study of CD8 T cells in Susac syndrome. Reverse transcription of roughly 0.5 to 1 ug RNA was carried out with random hexamers. TCRdb itself ran the immunoSEQ multiplex PCR reads through MiXCR, one entry per CDR3 protein. The data contain 150,000 to 250,000 distinct CDR3 sequences, 90% to 95% of them singletons. Sequencing input: CD4+ T cells from PBMCs. All receptors derive from a human donor with multiple sclerosis.

The chain links TRBV24-1 to TRBJ2-1; 14 nucleotides align to TRBD2. Trimming removed 2 bases from V and 6 bases from J; junction bases left unmatched: 8. This CDR3 spans 18 amino acids. Looked up from germline, CDR1 is KGHDR and CDR2 is SFDVKD. In DNA, the CDR3 is TGTGCCACCAGTGATTCCGGACTAGCGGGAGGAGCTTTCAATGAGCAGTTCTTC. This sequence encodes CATSDSGLAGGAFNEQFF.

This chain connects TRBV3-1 to TRBJ2-3, with D unclear. The length of the CDR3 is 13 residues. V was trimmed by 1 base and J by 9 bases, leaving 11 bases between them. Per the germline V gene, CDR1 is LGHDT and CDR2 is YNNKEL (reference sequence). The CDR3 region is CASSQGNFDTQYF. The CDR3 bases are TGTGCCAGCAGCCAAGGAAACTTCGACACGCAGTATTTT.

The V gene is TRBV30, the J gene TRBJ1-2; D is uncertain. Germline assignment: CDR1 GTSNPN and CDR2 SVGIG (reference sequence). V was pared by 8 bases and J by 4 bases, with 14 bases between. This CDR3 spans 12 amino acids. This chain's CDR3 is CARRLGSYGYTF. The CDR3 bases are TGTGCCCGGCGGTTGGGGAGCTATGGCTACACCTTC.

The CDR3 protein is CSAQTVTGELFF. For the CDR3, the DNA is TGCAGTGCTCAAACAGTCACCGGGGAGCTGTTTTTT. V and J are TRBV20-1 and TRBJ2-2; D is ambiguous. Germline V gives CDR1 DFQATT, CDR2 SNEGSKA (reference sequence). V was trimmed by 5 bases and J by 4 bases, leaving 8 bases between them. CDR3 size: 12 residues.

V usage is TRBV9 and J usage is TRBJ2-2; maybe TRBD1 (5 bases). Germline values: CDR1 SGDLS, CDR2 YYNGEE. V lost 2 bases to trimming and J lost 9 bases, with 14 bases between them. This CDR3 has 14 amino acids. The DNA for the CDR3 is TGTGCCAGCAGCGTGGACAACGTTCCCCGGGAGCTGTTTTTT. Protein sequence: CASSVDNVPRELFF.

V is TRBV29-1 and J is TRBJ2-1, with TRBD2 as a possible D gene (5 bases). Germline CDR1 and CDR2: SQVTM and ANQGSEA. There are 13 residues in the CDR3. The V and J ends lost 4 bases and 3 bases respectively, with 10 bases between them. The CDR3 region is CSVVTGIYNEQFF. For the CDR3, the DNA is TGCAGCGTTGTTACGGGGATCTACAATGAGCAGTTCTTC.

V and J are TRBV14 and TRBJ2-2; 7 nucleotides line up with TRBD2. Germline loops: CDR1 SGHDN, CDR2 FVKESK. After removal of 2 bases from V and 2 bases from J, the junction contained 5 bases not matched to a gene. The CDR3 loop spans 16 amino acids. The CDR3 here is CASSQQGLVNTGELFF. The CDR3 DNA reads TGTGCCAGCAGCCAACAAGGACTAGTTAACACCGGGGAGCTGTTTTTT.

This clonotype was counted a single time. The chain carries TRBV30 and TRBJ2-1; no firm D call. The germline CDR1 and CDR2 sequences are GTSNPN and SVGIG (reference sequence). Trimming shortened V by 4 bases and J by 2 bases, and 9 bases separated the two germline ends. The CDR3 is 13 amino acids. CDR3: CAWKVGPYNEQFF. Written as DNA, the CDR3 is TGTGCCTGGAAGGTGGGCCCCTACAATGAGCAGTTCTTC.

This clonotype was seen once. A junction end diverges from the germline sequence, so it may reflect a read error. The genes are TRBV19 and TRBJ2-2; 7 bases line up with TRBD1. Looked up from germline, CDR1 is LNHDA and CDR2 is SQIVND (reference sequence). This CDR3 comprises 14 residues. CDR3 in DNA: TGTGCCAGTAGTGCGACAGGGAACCCCGGGGAGCTGTTTTTT. Translation gives CASSATGNPGELFF. The entire variable domain, with the rest obtained from reference TRBV19 and TRBJ2-2, is as follows: DGGITQSPKYLFRKEGQNVTLSCEQNLNHDAMYWYRQDPGQGLRLIYYSQIVNDFQKGDIAEGYSVSREKKESFPLTVTSAQKNPTAFYLCASSATGNPGELFFGEGSRLTVL.

In DNA, the CDR3 is TGTGCCACTTCCCTCAGGGTTTCGGGCTATGGCTACACCTTC. Its translation is CATSLRVSGYGYTF. V is TRBV15 and J is TRBJ1-2, with D possibly matching TRBD1 (5 bases). Trimming left V 9 bases short and J 4 bases short, with 18 bases between. Germline V CDR1 and CDR2: LNHNV, YYDKDF (reference sequence). The CDR3 loop spans 14 amino acids. Together with reference TRBV15 and TRBJ1-2, the CDR3 gives the full variable domain: DAMVIQNPRYQVTQFGKPVTLSCSQTLNHNVMYWYQQKSSQAPKLLFHYYDKDFNNEADTPDNFQSRRPNTSFCFLDIRSPGLGDTAMYLCATSLRVSGYGYTFGSGTRLTVV.

Here the CDR3 reads CASSMEQRRYNEQFF. DNA of the CDR3: TGTGCCAGTAGTATGGAACAGCGTCGTTACAATGAGCAGTTCTTC. The V gene is TRBV19, the J gene TRBJ2-1; D is undetermined. V was pared by 3 bases and J by 4 bases, with 13 bases between. Germline V gene sequence: CDR1 LNHDA, CDR2 SQIVND (reference sequence). The CDR3 spans 15 residues. Full variable domain (remainder filled in from reference TRBV19 and TRBJ2-1): DGGITQSPKYLFRKEGQNVTLSCEQNLNHDAMYWYRQDPGQGLRLIYYSQIVNDFQKGDIAEGYSVSREKKESFPLTVTSAQKNPTAFYLCASSMEQRRYNEQFFGPGTRLTVL.

The gene calls are TRBV7-9 and TRBJ1-1; D perhaps matches TRBD1 (6 bases). With 1 base removed from V and 3 bases from J, the gap between germline ends came to 12 bases. Germline CDR1 and CDR2: SEHNR and FQNEAQ (reference sequence). The CDR3 has 15 amino acids. The CDR3: CASSLGQNRDTEAFF. The CDR3 bases are TGTGCCAGCAGCTTAGGTCAAAACAGGGACACTGAAGCTTTCTTT.

The rearrangement joins TRBV4-1 to TRBJ2-3; D possibly corresponds to TRBD1 (7 bases). The CDR3 sequence is 16 residues long. Looked up from germline, CDR1 is MGHRA and CDR2 is YSYEKL. V lost 2 bases to trimming and J lost 5 bases, with 17 bases between them. The CDR3 DNA reads TGCGCCAGCAGCCAACACGGACAGGCGGGACAAGATACGCAGTATTTT. Amino acids: CASSQHGQAGQDTQYF.

The chain is built from TRBV6-5 and TRBJ2-1; D perhaps matches TRBD1 (5 bases). Per the germline V gene, CDR1 is MNHEY and CDR2 is SVGAGI. The CDR3 is 11 residues long. V shed 9 bases and J shed 9 bases, with 12 bases lying between them. The CDR3 nucleotides read TGTGCCAGTCAGGGTTCCGGTGAGCAGTTCTTC. Encoded protein: CASQGSGEQFF.

The chain employs TRBV29-1 and TRBJ1-2, with TRBD1 matching 9 bases. The germline V gene encodes CDR1 SQVTM and CDR2 ANQGSEA. The V segment lost 6 bases and the J segment 8 bases; nucleotides outside the gene matches: 10. There are 13 residues in the CDR3. CDR3 loop: CSVRTGVVRGYTF. Written as DNA, the CDR3 is TGCAGCGTCCGGACAGGGGTGGTACGGGGCTACACCTTC.

The rearrangement uses TRBV14 and TRBJ2-1; 9 nucleotides match TRBD1. V shed 4 bases and J 4 bases; nucleotides not matched to a gene: 14. CDR3 length equals 18 residues. Germline CDR1 and CDR2: SGHDN and FVKESK. CDR3 bases: TGTGCCAGCAGCCTATTAATTATTGGACAGGGGAGATACAATGAGCAGTTCTTC. Translation: CASSLLIIGQGRYNEQFF.

The rearrangement joins TRBV29-1 to TRBJ1-4; D unclear. V shed 7 bases and J shed 8 bases, with 11 bases lying between them. The CDR3 totals 11 residues. Germline assignment: CDR1 SQVTM and CDR2 ANQGSEA. The CDR3 sequence is CSAWTREKLFF. Written as DNA, the CDR3 is TGCAGCGCCTGGACGAGGGAAAAACTGTTTTTT. Combining the CDR3 with reference TRBV29-1 and TRBJ1-4 gives the whole variable domain SAVISQKPSRDICQRGTSLTIQCQVDSQVTMMFWYRQQPGQSLTLIATANQGSEATYESGFVIDKFPISRPNLTFSTLTVSNMSPEDSSIYLCSAWTREKLFFGSGTQLSVL.

Written as DNA, the CDR3 is TGTGCCAGCTCACCAATGGCGGCCCAAGAGACCCAGTACTTC. Translation gives CASSPMAAQETQYF. The chain is built from TRBV18 and TRBJ2-5; D is undetermined. This CDR3 has 14 residues. V lost 2 bases to trimming and J lost 1 base, with 8 bases between them. From germline, CDR1 is KGHSH and CDR2 LQKENI.

This chain joins TRBV3-1 and TRBJ1-2; tentative D call: TRBD1 (5 bases). The V end was cut by 0 bases, the J end by 7 bases, with 21 bases between. The CDR3 contains 17 residues. CDR1 and CDR2 from the germline V gene are LGHDT and YNNKEL (reference sequence). The CDR3 sequence is CASSQEGAPLGRVGYTF. The CDR3 DNA reads as TGTGCCAGCAGCCAAGAAGGGGCACCCCTTGGCAGGGTTGGCTACACCTTC.

This clonotype came up once. V gene TRBV9 combines with J gene TRBJ2-1, with D maybe TRBD2 (7 bases). V lost 1 base and J 9 bases, leaving 17 bases between the germline ends. This CDR3 has 15 residues. Looked up from germline, CDR1 is SGDLS and CDR2 is YYNGEE. The CDR3 region has the DNA TGTGCCAGCAGCGTAAGGGGGGACTATCAGATTGAGCAGTTCTTC. This sequence encodes CASSVRGDYQIEQFF. Complete variable domain (other parts from reference TRBV9 and TRBJ2-1): DSGVTQTPKHLITATGQRVTLRCSPRSGDLSVYWYQQSLDQGLQFLIQYYNGEERAKGNILERFSAQQFPDLHSELNLSSLELGDSALYFCASSVRGDYQIEQFFGPGTRLTVL.

The chain is built from TRBV18 and TRBJ2-3, with 8 bases lining up with TRBD1. J was trimmed by 5 bases and V by 3 bases; bases with no gene match: 7. The CDR3 runs 15 residues. The V gene's germline CDR1 is KGHSH and CDR2 LQKENI. Written as DNA, the CDR3 is TGTGCCAGCTCACCCAGGGGGCAGCGAGGAGATACGCAGTATTTT. It codes for CASSPRGQRGDTQYF.

The chain joins TRBV29-1 to TRBJ1-2, with D unresolved. Germline-derived CDR1 and CDR2 are SQVTM and ANQGSEA. The V end lost 1 base, the J end lost 3 bases, and 15 bases lay between the germline ends. The CDR3 extends over 15 amino acids. In DNA, the CDR3 is TGCAGCGTTGAAGGGCTGGCTAACGCTCACTATGGCTACACCTTC. Translating gives CSVEGLANAHYGYTF.

The chain is built from TRBV5-1 and TRBJ2-7; 9 nucleotides match TRBD2. The CDR3 contains 14 residues. V shed 0 bases and J 7 bases; nucleotides not matched to a gene: 5. Germline-derived CDR1 and CDR2 are SGHRS and YFSETQ. The CDR3 loop is CASSLDSGSREQYF. In DNA, the CDR3 is TGCGCCAGCAGCTTGGATAGCGGGAGTCGAGAGCAGTACTTC.

This chain uses TRBV3-1 with TRBJ2-7, with 11 bases identical to TRBD1. CDR1 and CDR2 (germline): LGHDT, YNNKEL (reference sequence). The CDR3 runs 15 residues. V lost 4 bases and J lost 0; bases outside the gene matches: 2. CDR3 coding DNA: TGTGCCAGCAGCCGGGGGACAGGGGGCTCCTACGAGCAGTACTTC. Translating gives CASSRGTGGSYEQYF.

The chain employs TRBV21-1 and TRBJ2-2; the table's D call of TRBD2 was not tested on the DNA. TRBV21-1 is labeled a pseudogene. This CDR3 has 18 amino acids. CDR3 residues: CASSKVPAGGYNTGELFF. In nucleotides, the CDR3 is TGTGCCAGCAGCAAAGTCCCAGCGGGAGGGTATAACACCGGGGAGCTGTTTTTT.

The V gene is TRBV24-1, the J gene TRBJ2-1; 10 bases line up with TRBD2. V lost 6 bases, J lost 9 bases, and 16 bases stayed unmatched. Germline CDR1 KGHDR, CDR2 SFDVKD. This CDR3 is built from 17 residues. CDR3 amino acids: CATSFGGRGLAVGEQFF. CDR3 in DNA: TGTGCCACCAGTTTCGGGGGTCGTGGACTAGCGGTCGGTGAGCAGTTCTTC.

The V and J genes are TRBV29-1 and TRBJ2-7; possibly TRBD1 for D (6 bases). Between the trimmed V and J ends, which lost 3 bases and 3 bases, there was a span of 9 bases. CDR1 is SQVTM, CDR2 ANQGSEA, per germline. This CDR3 contains 12 residues. In nucleotides, the CDR3 is TGCAGCGTTGACAGGGGAGACTACGAGCAGTACTTC. Translating gives CSVDRGDYEQYF.

The chain couples TRBV20-1 to TRBJ2-5; D might be TRBD2 (6 bases). The V end was cut by 3 bases, the J end by 3 bases, with 11 bases between. This CDR3 spans 13 amino acids. Germline CDR1 reads DFQATT; CDR2 reads SNEGSKA (reference sequence). This chain's CDR3 is CSARGRTKETQYF. The DNA for the CDR3 is TGCAGTGCTAGGGGTCGGACTAAAGAGACCCAGTACTTC.

The chain has TRBV7-3 and TRBJ2-3; a possible D gene is TRBD2 (6 bases). The V gene lost 7 bases and the J gene lost 6 bases, with 14 bases spanning the gap. There are 13 residues in the CDR3. CDR1 is SGHTA, CDR2 FQGTGA, per germline. CDR3 nucleotides: TGTGCCAGCACTGCGGGATCACGGGATACGCAGTATTTT. This sequence encodes CASTAGSRDTQYF.

This chain links TRBV30 with TRBJ1-2, with D possibly TRBD1 on 5 matching bases. Trimming stripped 3 bases from V and 7 bases from J, with 18 bases between. The CDR3 has 14 residues. CDR1 is GTSNPN, CDR2 SVGIG, per germline (reference sequence). CDR3 residues: CAWSYRGGGAGYTF. CDR3 DNA sequence: TGTGCCTGGAGCTACCGTGGTGGAGGGGCTGGCTACACCTTC.